This T cell receptor (beta chain) was recorded in a study of OX40 agonist ivuxolimab in advanced cancers. Study details: Every 2 weeks, patients received ivuxolimab intravenously, dosed at 0.01 to 10 mg/kg. Of the patients, three showed partial responses, one with hepatocellular carcinoma and two with cutaneous melanoma. Among those enrolled, mean age was around 55 years (range roughly 20 to 80) and over 70% were male.

Measured with immunoSEQ multiplex PCR; TCRdb has only the in-frame clones, and not every one. The sample carries more than 65,000 clones, about 89% recorded once. Baseline was the first blood sampling point, followed by cycle 4 day 1 and cycle 7 day 1. The origin of this receptor is an adult with an advanced solid tumor such as melanoma, head and neck, liver or kidney cancer. The source was CD4+ or CD8+ T cells sorted from blood, collected in a trial of the OX40 agonist ivuxolimab.

CDR3 sequence reads: CASSPQGTAYEAFF. DNA of the CDR3: TGTGCCAGCAGCCCCCAGGGGACAGCCTATGAAGCTTTCTTT. The rearrangement links TRBV7-2 to TRBJ1-1, with 7 bases identical to TRBD1. Trimming cost V 5 bases and J 7 bases; bases outside gene matches: 10. Germline CDR1 and CDR2: SGHTA and FQGNSA. The CDR3 totals 14 residues.